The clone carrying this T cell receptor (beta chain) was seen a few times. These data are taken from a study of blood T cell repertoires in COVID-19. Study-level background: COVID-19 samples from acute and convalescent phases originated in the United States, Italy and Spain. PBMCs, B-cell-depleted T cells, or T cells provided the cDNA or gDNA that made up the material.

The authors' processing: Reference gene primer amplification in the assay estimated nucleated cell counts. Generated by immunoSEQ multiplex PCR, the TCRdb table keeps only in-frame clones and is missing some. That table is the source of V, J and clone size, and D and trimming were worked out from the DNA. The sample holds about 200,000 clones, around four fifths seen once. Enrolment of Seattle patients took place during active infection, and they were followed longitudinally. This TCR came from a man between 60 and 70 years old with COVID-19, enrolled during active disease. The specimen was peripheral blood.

The CDR3 coding sequence is TGCGCCAGCAGCTCAGGGGATGAGGCAGATACGCAGTATTTT. It is translated as CASSSGDEADTQYF. The V and J genes are TRBV5-1 and TRBJ2-3, with D perhaps TRBD1 (6 bases). The germline V gene encodes CDR1 SGHRS and CDR2 YFSETQ. CDR3 length equals 14 residues. V lost 3 bases to trimming and J lost 4 bases, with 12 bases between them. Full variable domain (rest looked up from reference TRBV5-1 and TRBJ2-3): KAGVTQTPRYLIKTRGQQVTLSCSPISGHRSVSWYQQTPGQGLQFLFEYFSETQRNKGNFPGRFSGRQFSNSRSEMNVSTLELGDSALYLCASSSGDEADTQYFGPGTRLTVL.